The clone carrying this T cell receptor (beta chain) was detected only once. The antigen remains undetermined. During the collection period, no donor immune events like infections were recorded. Repertoires were generated with immunoSEQ multiplex PCR, while TCRdb's copy carries only in-frame clones and drops some. The top ten hold 7.3% of the sample, which has under 100,000 clones, around nine tenths seen once. This entry is derived from a study of identifying expanded T cells in peripheral blood. General observations from the study: Over two and four weeks, about 15 and 19 clones changed, versus 1.2 between replicates. Variance in clone template counts between approximately two-week samples significantly increased with total template count across all healthy donors.

The CDR3 is 14 residues long. CDR1 is GTSNPN, CDR2 SVGIG, per germline (reference sequence). Trimming shortened V by 0 bases and J by 2 bases, and 10 bases separated the two germline ends. This sequence originates from a person aged 18 to 75 in good health. The sequenced material came from blood. This sequence joins TRBV30 and TRBJ1-1, with D tentatively TRBD1 (6 bases). CDR3 in DNA: TGTGCCTGGAGTGTTACGGGGGCCAACACTGAAGCTTTCTTT. Protein sequence: CAWSVTGANTEAFF.